This TCR beta chain was identified during a study of naive CD8 T cells in extremely preterm neonates. TCRdb keeps only in-frame clones here, not all; method: immunoSEQ multiplex PCR. The sample has 940 or so clones; 97% are singletons. Preterm samples came from extremely preterm deliveries at roughly 21-28 weeks. The sample holds sorted live naive CD8+ CD45RA+CCR7+ T cells. About 20,000 to 100,000 naive CD8+ T cells were sorted per sample. Germline lookup yields CDR1 MGHRA and CDR2 YSYEKL. CDR3 size: 15 residues. V was pared by 2 bases and J by 0 bases, with 7 bases between. Comment on this clone: Antigen: not known.

General study results and limits: Preterm infants showed shorter CDR3s, fewer N additions and less trimming than older groups. Shared CDR3 nucleotide sequences: preterm 2.7%, term roughly 0.4%, children roughly 0.03%, adults approximately 0.01%. Compared with all age groups, preterm neonates showed less repertoire richness.

The receptor's source is a girl who was born preterm. The chain recombines TRBV4-1 with TRBJ2-2, with D perhaps matching TRBD1 (6 bases). Source material: naive CD8+ T cells from cord blood. CDR3 coding DNA: TGCGCCAGCAGCCAATACAGGGCGAACACCGGGGAGCTGTTTTTT. Amino acid sequence: CASSQYRANTGELFF.